Listed below are T cell receptor beta chains from one sample, sequenced in a study of blood T cell repertoires in COVID-19. Generated by immunoSEQ multiplex PCR, the TCRdb table keeps only in-frame clones and is missing some. The table includes 50,000 or so clones, around nine tenths detected once. Sequenced: peripheral blood. The origin of the receptors is a man aged 45-65 years with active COVID-19. Each CDR3 is given with its conserved first and last residue. The D gene is left open where the match is weak. Some rows mark clone size as missing; the rest say once, few, many or name a class of expanded clone.

D gene	J gene	V gene	clone size	CDR3 DNA	CDR3 protein
NA	TRBJ1-1	TRBV29-1	NA	TGCAGCGTTGTCCGTCTACAGGGAGAAACTGAAGCTTTCTTT	CSVVRLQGETEAFF
NA	TRBJ1-2	TRBV3-1/TRBV3-2	NA	TGTGCCAGCAGCCAAGGGTACGGGTATGGCTACACCTTC	CASSQGYGYGYTF
NA	TRBJ1-1	TRBV12-3/TRBV12-4	NA	TGTGCCAGCACCTTCCGTAGCGCTGAAGCTTTCTTT	CASTFRSAEAFF
TRBD1	TRBJ1-2	TRBV7-2	NA	TGTGCCAGCAGCCGGGACAGGGCGGATGGCTACACCTTC	CASSRDRADGYTF
NA	TRBJ1-4	TRBV25-1	NA	TGTGCCAGCAGTGGCCAGGGATCGGCTAATGAAAAACTGTTTTTT	CASSGQGSANEKLFF
NA	TRBJ1-1	TRBV7-7	NA	TGTGCCAGCAGCAAGCAGGAGAACACTGAAGCTTTCTTT	CASSKQENTEAFF
TRBD1	TRBJ1-6	TRBV5-4	once	TGTGCCAGCAGCAAAGGACAGGAACGGGGTTCACCCCTCCACTTT	CASSKGQERGSPLHF
NA	TRBJ2-7	TRBV6-5	once	TGTGCCAGCACTCACAGGGCCTACGAGCAGTACTTC	CASTHRAYEQYF
NA	TRBJ1-4	TRBV5-6	once	TGTGCCAGCAGCGCGGGAATACTTAGGGAAAAACTGTTTTTT	CASSAGILREKLFF
TRBD1	TRBJ1-2	TRBV29-1	NA	TGCAGCGCCGACACGGGACAGGGGAATGATGGCTACACCTTC	CSADTGQGNDGYTF
TRBD1	TRBJ2-5	TRBV19	NA	TGTGCCAGCTCAGAGAGAGCCGGGACAGGGAGGGAGACCCAGTACTTC	CASSERAGTGRETQYF
TRBD2	TRBJ2-1	TRBV25-1	NA	TGTGCCAGCAGTGACCCCGGGACTAGCTACAATGAGCAGTTCTTC	CASSDPGTSYNEQFF
NA	TRBJ1-4	TRBV2	NA	TGTGCCAGCAGTTCCGGTAGCGGTGAAAAACTGTTTTTT	CASSSGSGEKLFF
NA	TRBJ1-1	TRBV19	NA	TGTGCCAGTAGACTACAGAGGGCGAACACTGAAGCTTTCTTT	CASRLQRANTEAFF
NA	TRBJ1-1	TRBV4-2	once	TGTGCCAGCAGCCAAGAAGGAGGCATGAACACTGAAGCTTTCTTT	CASSQEGGMNTEAFF